These 9 T cell receptor beta chains were sequenced from one sample in a study of blood T cells in healthy people across ages. A second roughly 7 to 11 cycle PCR used barcoded and J-beta primers. TCRdb reprocessed the 5' RACE reads via MiXCR and lists one record per CDR3 protein. The table records about 1.5 million distinct CDR3 sequences, roughly 40% of them present only once. The sample taken for sequencing was blood. These receptors all come from a woman under 30 in good health.

This clonotype has just a few counts. The chain is built from TRBV4-1 and TRBJ2-5; a possible D gene is TRBD1 (5 bases). The DNA matches TRBJ2-7 better at its end, which makes the J call doubtful. The CDR3 spans 15 residues. Germline lookup yields CDR1 MGHRA and CDR2 YSYEKL. The CDR3 DNA reads TGCGCCAGCAGCCATCCCGCTGACAGACGCTACGAGCAGTACTTC. This sequence encodes CASSHPADRRYEQYF.

This clonotype was seen a few times. The chain's CDR3 is CASTPEETQYF. CDR3 DNA sequence: TGTGCCAGCACCCCGGAAGAGACCCAGTACTTC. This chain uses TRBV12-3 or TRBV12-4 with TRBJ2-5, with no clear D. V was clipped by 7 bases and J by 3 bases, with 6 bases between them. The CDR3 is 11 amino acids.

This clonotype was seen a handful of times. V gene TRBV5-1 combines with J gene TRBJ2-3; 10 bases fit TRBD2. From germline, CDR1 is SGHRS and CDR2 YFSETQ. The V gene end was trimmed by 3 bases and the J gene end by 7 bases; junction bases not matched to a gene: 5. The CDR3 spans 14 residues. The CDR3 nucleotides are TGCGCCAGCAGCTCGGGACTAGCGCAGCATACGCAGTATTTT. It specifies CASSSGLAQHTQYF.

CDR3 in amino acids: CASSDVGRGIGRPQHF. In DNA form, the CDR3 reads TGTGCCAGCAGTGATGTCGGCCGCGGGATAGGACGGCCCCAGCATTTT. The V call is TRBV6-1, the J call TRBJ1-5; D not certain. Germline V CDR1 and CDR2: MNHNS, SASEGT. The CDR3 consists of 16 residues. Trimming removed 3 bases at V and 9 bases at J, with 21 bases between.

This chain connects TRBV20-1 to TRBJ2-7; 8 bases are shared with TRBD2. With 3 bases clipped from V and 4 bases from J, the junction kept 5 bases outside the gene matches. The CDR3 runs to 13 residues. Germline lookup yields CDR1 DFQATT and CDR2 SNEGSKA (reference sequence). DNA of the CDR3: TGCAGTGCTAGGAGAGCGGGGGCTTACGAGCAGTACTTC. This translates into CSARRAGAYEQYF.

The chain recombines TRBV12-3 or TRBV12-4 with TRBJ2-3; 13 positions agree with TRBD2. Germline trimming cut 5 bases from V and 10 bases from J; bases unmatched to any gene: 6. The CDR3 sequence is 14 residues long. The CDR3 bases are TGTGCCAGCAGTCGACTAGCGGGGGGCTTGCCGCAGTATTTT. Protein: CASSRLAGGLPQYF.

The chain has TRBV20-1 and TRBJ2-5; the D gene is possibly TRBD2 (5 bases). The CDR3 runs 13 residues. Germline CDR1 and CDR2: DFQATT and SNEGSKA (reference sequence). The germline V and J ends were trimmed by 1 base and 4 bases, with 10 bases remaining between them. The CDR3 region is CSARAVLAETQYF. CDR3 nucleotides: TGCAGTGCTAGAGCAGTCCTAGCAGAGACCCAGTACTTC.

This clonotype was seen only a few times. This chain joins TRBV4-1 and TRBJ2-3, with 7 positions matching TRBD2. CDR1 and CDR2 from the germline V gene are MGHRA and YSYEKL. V trimming: 4 bases; J trimming: 4 bases; junction bases outside the gene matches: 14. This CDR3 is built from 17 residues. The CDR3 region is CASSPSTGLSWPDTQYF. The CDR3 DNA follows: TGCGCCAGCAGCCCCAGTACGGGACTATCGTGGCCAGATACGCAGTATTTT.

The rearrangement joins TRBV5-1 to TRBJ1-1; the D gene is possibly TRBD1 (5 bases). The ends were cut back, 0 bases at V and 5 bases at J, with 11 bases in the middle. This CDR3 region has 14 residues. Germline CDR1 SGHRS, CDR2 YFSETQ. This chain's CDR3 is CASSLGGEKTEAFF. In DNA form, the CDR3 reads TGCGCCAGCAGCTTGGGGGGGGAGAAAACTGAAGCTTTCTTT. The variable domain in full, completed from reference TRBV5-1 and TRBJ1-1, reads KAGVTQTPRYLIKTRGQQVTLSCSPISGHRSVSWYQQTPGQGLQFLFEYFSETQRNKGNFPGRFSGRQFSNSRSEMNVSTLELGDSALYLCASSLGGEKTEAFFGQGTRLTVV.